This T cell receptor (beta chain) was recovered during a study of T cells in Graves' hyperthyroidism and ophthalmopathy. Study-wide context: The initial diagnosis was the point when peripheral blood was collected, ahead of any treatment. Study findings and constraints: The majority of expanded thyroid clonotypes above 0.001 also appeared in blood.

Amplification targeted TCR beta CDR3 regions from RNA transcripts. The primer set for the first-round RT-PCR of the TCR CDR3 was HTBI. MiXCR, run by TCRdb on the multiplex PCR reads, gives a single entry per CDR3 protein. This sample has roughly 700,000 distinct CDR3 sequences, with 15% to 20% found just once. Exclusions: uncontrolled infection, other autoimmune disease, pregnancy, lactation. The authors obtained PBMCs from 10 ml of fresh peripheral blood. This clonotype came up a few times. Its antigen remains unknown. Per germline, CDR1 DFQATT and CDR2 SNEGSKA (reference sequence). V shed 1 base, J shed 3 bases, and the junction held 8 bases outside the gene matches. CDR3 length equals 16 residues.

The sample was blood. This sequence joins TRBV20-1 and TRBJ1-5; 8 nucleotides agree with TRBD1. The receptor's source is a man in his forties or fifties with Graves' hyperthyroidism. As DNA, the CDR3 is TGCAGTGCTAGAGTTCCCGGGACAGGACACAATCAGCCCCAGCATTTT. It yields the protein CSARVPGTGHNQPQHF.